This TCR beta chain was observed in a study of Graves' ophthalmopathy and Graves' hyperthyroidism (dated by TCRdb to 2016 to 2019). About the investigation overall: Peripheral blood was collected before any treatment was given, at the time of initial diagnosis. The independent validation cohort included 18 to 20 hyperthyroidism patients plus 17 patients who later progressed from hyperthyroidism to ophthalmopathy. In total, approximately 140 blood samples were TCR-sequenced: roughly 45 ophthalmopathy, 80 or so hyperthyroidism and some 17 hyperthyroidism-to-ophthalmopathy patients. The 75 to 100 discovery patients were randomly split 7:3 into training and test sets. To explore V-J signatures that separate ophthalmopathy from hyperthyroidism, a discovery set of about a hundred patients was enrolled, consisting of about 45 with ophthalmopathy and fewer than 60 with stable hyperthyroidism. After sampling, hyperthyroidism patients received methimazole starting at 30 mg daily, and ophthalmopathy patients received high-dose intravenous methylprednisolone. In roughly 6 hyperthyroidism patients, the T-cell repertoire of thyroid tissue was compared with the T-cell repertoire of blood. The study used signatures of the TCR beta repertoire to tell Graves' ophthalmopathy apart from Graves' hyperthyroidism and to predict which patients would progress to ophthalmopathy.

Turning to this clonotype: Its antigen has not been determined. No base-level quality is on record; no much larger clone is a single base apart.

Hyperthyroidism was considered stable if no progression to ophthalmopathy occurred within 18 months of follow-up. Hyperthyroidism patients were newly diagnosed, with disease duration under 2 months, and aged 18 to 65 years. Patients were excluded if they had other autoimmune diseases, uncontrolled infections, pregnancy or lactation. Diagnosis relied on clinical symptoms, serum thyroxine, TRAb, thyroid ultrasound and orbital computed tomography. Ficoll-Paque density gradient centrifugation was used to isolate PBMCs from under 11 ml of fresh peripheral blood. Total RNA was extracted using Trizol reagent, and RNA quality was checked on an Agilent 2100 Bioanalyzer. Measured from the cysteine to the phenylalanine, the CDR3 is 14 residues long. Only the CDR3 portion is preserved as DNA: 42 bases, with reading frame beginning at the first base. The V and J ends are trimmed by 1 base and 0 bases, leaving 7 bases between them. The germline V gene encodes CDR1 MNHNS and CDR2 SASEGT.

For repertoire sequencing, TCR beta CDR3 regions were amplified from RNA transcripts. HTBI primers and the Qiagen OneStep RT-PCR kit were used in a first-round RT-PCR, which was followed by a second-round multiplex PCR, size selection and purification. The libraries underwent paired-end sequencing with 100 bp reads on an Illumina HiSeq2000. Per the original workflow: SOAPnuke was used for read processing, and reads with adapters, uncalled bases, a mean Phred below 15, or no exact constant-primer or identifier match were discarded. COPE v1.2.5 was used to merge high-quality paired reads. Clonotypes were defined as unique nucleotide sequences and were aligned to IMGT TRB V, D and J references using MiTCR v1.1. The analysis was limited to V-J combinations with a frequency above 0.0001, which together covered roughly 99% of the repertoires. For each V-J combination, a TCR clonal expansion and chaos score was defined as F50 clonal expansion divided by the chaos observed in the TCRdist matrix. Welch's t-statistics and random forest were used to reduce features to more than ten V-J combinations, which were fed into a naive Bayes classifier. The similarity between thyroid and blood repertoires was quantified using the Morisita-Horn index. TCRdb took the public reads, trimmed them with fastp at Q25, ran MiXCR for clone calling and kept in-frame beta chains. Each entry is one CDR3 protein sequence, shown with its most common DNA and genes. In this record, the V and J calls reflect TCRdb's handling and not the investigators' own analysis. For this sample the table gives hundreds of thousands of distinct CDR3 sequences, of which over 20% were detected only once. The biggest ten clones account for roughly 3.2% of the sample.

Here is what the overall study found, with its caveats: Ophthalmopathy was separated from stable hyperthyroidism by the 13-signature model with 87.88% sensitivity and around 81% specificity in cross-validation and with 80%/75% in the test set. Sample size was not predetermined statistically, and investigators were not blinded to group allocation. In validation, the model predicted ophthalmopathy progression with 70.59% sensitivity and less than 80% specificity; roughly 11 predicted patients were CT-confirmed with GO in a median of approximately 6.5 months. Most of the expanded thyroid clonotypes with a frequency above 0.001 were also detected in blood, and it was suggested that the thyroid immune response may be reflected by blood repertoires.

Sequencing used peripheral blood. The chain is assembled from TRBV6-1 and TRBJ2-7, with the D gene call left open. This TCR came from a woman under 30 with stable Graves' hyperthyroidism. Donor details come from another sample of the same person, matched by shared clones. CDR3 region: CASSEGRSSYEQYF. The base sequence is TGTGCCAGCAGTGAAGGAAGATCCTCCTACGAGCAGTACTTC.